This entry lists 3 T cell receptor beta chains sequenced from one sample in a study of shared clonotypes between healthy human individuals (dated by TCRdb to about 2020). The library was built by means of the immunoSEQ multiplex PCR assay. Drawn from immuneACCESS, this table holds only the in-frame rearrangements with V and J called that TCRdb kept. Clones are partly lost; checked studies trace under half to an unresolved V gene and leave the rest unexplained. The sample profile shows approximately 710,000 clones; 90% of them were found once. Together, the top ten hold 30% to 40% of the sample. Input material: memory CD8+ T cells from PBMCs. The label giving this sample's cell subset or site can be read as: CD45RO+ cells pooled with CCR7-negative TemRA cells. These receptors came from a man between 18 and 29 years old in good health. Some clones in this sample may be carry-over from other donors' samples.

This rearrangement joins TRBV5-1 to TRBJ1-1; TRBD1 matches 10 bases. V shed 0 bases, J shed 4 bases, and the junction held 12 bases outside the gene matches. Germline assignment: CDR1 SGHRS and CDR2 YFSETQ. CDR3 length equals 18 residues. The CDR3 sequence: CASSLGYRTGGPGTEAFF. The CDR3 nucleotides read TGCGCCAGCAGCTTGGGTTATAGGACAGGGGGACCCGGCACTGAAGCTTTCTTT.

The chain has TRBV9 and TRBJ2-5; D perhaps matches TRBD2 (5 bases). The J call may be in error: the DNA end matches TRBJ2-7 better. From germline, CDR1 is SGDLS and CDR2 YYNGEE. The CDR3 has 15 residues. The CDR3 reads CASSVASAATYEQYF. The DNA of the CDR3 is TGTGCCAGCAGCGTAGCTTCAGCGGCCACCTACGAGCAGTACTTC.

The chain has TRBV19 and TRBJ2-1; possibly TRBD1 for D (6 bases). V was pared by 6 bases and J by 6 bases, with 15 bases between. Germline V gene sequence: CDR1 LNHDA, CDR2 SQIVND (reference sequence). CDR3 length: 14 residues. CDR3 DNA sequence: TGTGCCAGTAGAGTGGACAGCCTCTTCAATGAGCAGTTCTTC. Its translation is CASRVDSLFNEQFF.